The 29 T cell receptor beta chains listed next were all sequenced from one sample in a study of blood T cell repertoires in COVID-19. Profiled with immunoSEQ multiplex PCR; TCRdb holds only in-frame clones, not every one. Of approximately 200,000 clones detected, roughly 84% appear once; the ten largest clones hold 7% to 7.5%. Sequenced: PBMCs or T cells enriched from blood (not recorded which). The receptor source for this set is a man aged 25-40 years in a cohort exposed to, infected with or recovered from COVID-19 (not recorded which).

CDR3 protein: CASSLLTSGMSVRNTDTQYF. CDR3 nucleotides: TGTGCCAGCAGTTTATTGACTAGCGGGATGTCGGTGCGGAACACAGATACGCAGTATTTT. The chain combines TRBV28 with TRBJ2-3; 11 bases map to TRBD2. V lost 1 base, J lost 2 bases, and 14 bases stayed unmatched. This CDR3 spans 20 amino acids. Germline V lookup: CDR1 MDHEN, CDR2 SYDVKM.

The chain employs TRBV4-1 and TRBJ2-3; no definite D call. Germline CDR1 and CDR2: MGHRA and YSYEKL. This CDR3 region has 17 residues. The V gene lost 1 base and the J gene lost 4 bases, with 18 bases spanning the gap. The CDR3 here is CASSQGHLSRSPDTQYF. The CDR3 DNA reads TGCGCCAGCAGCCAAGGCCACCTTAGTAGGAGTCCAGATACGCAGTATTTT.

The rearrangement uses TRBV9 and TRBJ2-7, with a possible D match to TRBD1 (5 bases). Per germline, CDR1 SGDLS and CDR2 YYNGEE. The CDR3 length is 13 residues. V was clipped by 2 bases and J by 2 bases, with 8 bases between them. The CDR3 DNA reads as TGTGCCAGCAGCGTGGGCAGGGCCTACGAGCAGTACTTC. Translating gives CASSVGRAYEQYF.

The CDR3 sequence: CASSAGGQGETQYF. The CDR3 DNA follows: TGTGCCAGCAGCGCGGGGGGGCAAGGAGAGACCCAGTACTTC. The chain carries TRBV9 and TRBJ2-5; 8 bases align to TRBD2. The ends lost 3 bases at V and 4 bases at J; junction bases unmatched: 5. The CDR3 consists of 14 residues. Germline CDR1 is SGDLS and CDR2 is YYNGEE.

The gene calls are TRBV19 and TRBJ2-7; a possible D gene is TRBD1 (6 bases). V was pared by 3 bases and J by 4 bases, with 16 bases between. This CDR3 is 15 amino acids long. Germline CDR1 is LNHDA and CDR2 is SQIVND (reference sequence). The CDR3 region is CASSMAAGAIYEQYF. The CDR3 DNA reads TGTGCCAGTAGTATGGCGGCAGGGGCAATATACGAGCAGTACTTC.

This clone was seen only a few times. The chain employs TRBV4-1 and TRBJ2-7, with TRBD2 matching 7 bases. There are 15 residues in the CDR3. The trim removed 1 base at V and 5 bases at J, leaving 8 bases unmatched. CDR1 and CDR2 from the germline V gene are MGHRA and YSYEKL. This chain's CDR3 is CASSQGQRGRNEQYF. In DNA, the CDR3 is TGCGCCAGCAGCCAAGGGCAGCGGGGTAGGAACGAGCAGTACTTC.

This chain joins TRBV13 and TRBJ2-1; 10 positions match TRBD2. V lost 0 bases to trimming and J lost 3 bases; unmatched junction nucleotides: 8. Germline CDR1 reads PRHDT; CDR2 reads FYEKMQ (reference sequence). The CDR3 has 18 residues. CDR3 sequence: CASSLGLAGALYYNEQFF. DNA of the CDR3: TGTGCCAGCAGCTTAGGGCTAGCGGGAGCGCTATACTACAATGAGCAGTTCTTC.

The rearrangement joins TRBV18 to TRBJ1-1; D is undetermined. Germline V gives CDR1 KGHSH, CDR2 LQKENI. V dropped 2 bases and J dropped 0 bases, with 7 bases sitting between them. The CDR3 has 14 amino acids. The CDR3 region has the DNA TGTGCCAGCTCACCAAACAATTTGAACACTGAAGCTTTCTTT. It translates to CASSPNNLNTEAFF. Drawing the rest from reference TRBV18 and TRBJ1-1, the complete variable domain is NAGVMQNPRHLVRRRGQEARLRCSPMKGHSHVYWYRQLPEEGLKFMVYLQKENIIDESGMPKERFSAEFPKEGPSILRIQQVVRGDSAAYFCASSPNNLNTEAFFGQGTRLTVV.

This chain links TRBV6-5 with TRBJ1-1; D is unresolved. From germline, CDR1 is MNHEY and CDR2 SVGAGI. This CDR3 contains 13 residues. Trimming left V 0 bases short and J 4 bases short, with 6 bases between. CDR3 nucleotide sequence: TGTGCCAGCAGTTACTCATCTTTCACTGAAGCTTTCTTT. Protein: CASSYSSFTEAFF.

This clone was detected only once. The chain links TRBV2 to TRBJ1-4, with D maybe TRBD1 (6 bases). V was shortened by 9 bases and J by 4 bases, with 18 bases between the two germline ends. Germline V gene sequence: CDR1 SNHLY, CDR2 FYNNEI. The CDR3 loop spans 15 amino acids. DNA for the CDR3: TGTGCCAGTCTCAGGGGAGTCGTTGGTAATGAAAAACTGTTTTTT. Amino acid sequence: CASLRGVVGNEKLFF.

The chain has TRBV9 and TRBJ2-5, with TRBD2 matching 13 bases. The length of the CDR3 is 17 residues. Germline CDR1 reads SGDLS; CDR2 reads YYNGEE. V shed 0 bases, J shed 5 bases, and the junction held 7 bases outside the gene matches. CDR3 sequence reads: CASSVAIGLAGVETQYF. The CDR3 nucleotides are TGTGCCAGCAGCGTAGCTATTGGACTAGCGGGAGTGGAGACCCAGTACTTC.

The chain uses TRBV7-9 and TRBJ2-7; D is ambiguous. The germline V gene has CDR1 SEHNR and CDR2 FQNEAQ (reference sequence). The CDR3 length is 17 residues. V was cut by 6 bases and J by 4 bases, with 25 bases left in between. The CDR3 region has the DNA TGTGCCAGCAGATCGGATAGAGATTCTAGTCTTGGTTACGAGCAGTACTTC. Protein sequence: CASRSDRDSSLGYEQYF.

The chain has TRBV23-1 and TRBJ2-4, with 11 bases that match TRBD1. TRBV23-1 is noted as an ORF with a role that remains uncertain. This CDR3 has 19 amino acids. Unmatched junction bases numbered 11, after V lost 4 bases and J lost 0 bases. This CDR3 reads CASSPPSWTGGLAKNIQYF. CDR3 nucleotide sequence: TGCGCCAGCAGTCCACCGAGTTGGACAGGGGGCTTAGCCAAAAACATTCAGTACTTC.

The chain couples TRBV9 to TRBJ2-1; 10 bases map to TRBD2. J gave up 0 bases and V 3 bases, and 6 bases lay outside the gene matches. Germline CDR1 and CDR2: SGDLS and YYNGEE. The CDR3 extends over 17 amino acids. CDR3 coding DNA: TGTGCCAGCAGCGAAGGACTAGCGGTAGGCTCCTACAATGAGCAGTTCTTC. Its protein is CASSEGLAVGSYNEQFF.

The chain uses TRBV2 and TRBJ2-7; possibly TRBD1 for D (6 bases). Looked up from germline, CDR1 is SNHLY and CDR2 is FYNNEI. Trimming left V 5 bases short and J 0 bases short, with 11 bases between. The CDR3 is 14 amino acids. The CDR3 here is CASSLDSLSYEQYF. The CDR3 coding sequence is TGTGCCAGCAGTTTGGACAGTCTCTCCTACGAGCAGTACTTC.

The chain couples TRBV9 to TRBJ2-3; D unclear. The CDR3 runs to 13 residues. V lost 4 bases and J lost 3, with 9 bases in between. Germline values: CDR1 SGDLS, CDR2 YYNGEE. Written as DNA, the CDR3 is TGTGCCAGCAGCCTCCTCGGGACAGATACGCAGTATTTT. This sequence encodes CASSLLGTDTQYF.

The J gene is TRBJ2-7, the V gene TRBV19; a weak D match, TRBD2 (5 bases). There are 17 residues in the CDR3. V shed 8 bases and J shed 3 bases, with 26 bases lying between them. Germline CDR1 reads LNHDA; CDR2 reads SQIVND (reference sequence). The CDR3 DNA sequence: TGTGCCAGTTCGTTCGTCCGGAGCGGCGCGCCCCTCTACGAGCAGTACTTC. It translates to CASSFVRSGAPLYEQYF.

V and J are TRBV7-2 and TRBJ1-6; TRBD1 matches 7 bases. The CDR3 is 14 residues long. In germline, CDR1 is SGHTA, CDR2 FQGNSA. V dropped 5 bases and J dropped 10; count of bases not matched to a gene: 8. The CDR3 loop is CASSQNRGHSPLHF. The DNA of the CDR3 is TGTGCCAGCAGCCAGAACAGGGGTCACTCACCCCTCCACTTT. Combining the CDR3 with reference TRBV7-2 and TRBJ1-6 gives the whole variable domain GAGVSQSPSNKVTEKGKDVELRCDPISGHTALYWYRQSLGQGLEFLIYFQGNSAPDKSGLPSDRFSAERTGGSVSTLTIQRTQQEDSAVYLCASSQNRGHSPLHFGNGTRLTVT.

The chain has TRBV6-6 and TRBJ2-7, with TRBD2 as a possible D gene (6 bases). The germline gives CDR1 MNHNY, CDR2 SVGAGI (reference sequence). The CDR3 length is 14 residues. V was trimmed by 6 bases and J by 4 bases, leaving 16 bases between them. The CDR3 nucleotides read TGTGCCAGCAGGGGCCTGAAGGAGGGGTACGAGCAGTACTTC. It yields the protein CASRGLKEGYEQYF.

In this sample, this clone turned up a few times. The rearrangement links TRBV4-1 to TRBJ1-3; the match to TRBD1 covers 9 bases. Germline CDR1 and CDR2: MGHRA and YSYEKL. The CDR3 length is 16 residues. V trimming: 4 bases; J trimming: 4 bases; junction bases outside the gene matches: 8. The CDR3 loop reads CASSRVNRGLGNTIYF. CDR3 sequence (DNA): TGCGCCAGCAGCCGCGTGAACAGGGGGCTAGGAAACACCATATATTTT.

The rearrangement joins TRBV5-4 to TRBJ2-3; weak D call: TRBD2 (6 bases). V lost 4 bases and J lost 6, with 21 bases in between. Germline-derived CDR1 and CDR2 are SGHNT and YYREEE (reference sequence). This CDR3 has 16 amino acids. DNA of the CDR3: TGTGCCAGCAGCCCTGGGGGGAACCCTTCTGGCGATACGCAGTATTTT. Amino acid sequence: CASSPGGNPSGDTQYF.

The chain has TRBV27 and TRBJ1-1, with a tentative D call TRBD1 (5 bases). V was shortened by 5 bases and J by 10 bases, with 23 bases between the two germline ends. This CDR3 is built from 15 residues. The germline gives CDR1 MNHEY, CDR2 SMNVEV (reference sequence). The CDR3 region is CASSPGLGRDWVAFF. In nucleotides, the CDR3 is TGTGCCAGCAGTCCGGGACTGGGGCGGGACTGGGTAGCTTTCTTT.

This clone was recorded only once. V gene TRBV4-1 combines with J gene TRBJ2-3; D is undetermined. The germline V and J ends were trimmed by 2 bases and 2 bases, with 11 bases remaining between them. There are 15 residues in the CDR3. CDR1 and CDR2 (germline): MGHRA, YSYEKL. The DNA for the CDR3 is TGCGCCAGCAGCCAAACTTTCCGCGACACAGATACGCAGTATTTT. Its protein is CASSQTFRDTDTQYF.

V is TRBV6-2 or TRBV6-3 and J is TRBJ2-7, with D unresolved. CDR1 is MNHEY, CDR2 SVGEGT, per germline. V lost 2 bases, J lost 2 bases, and 7 bases lay in between. This CDR3 is built from 13 residues. This CDR3 is CASSYAAAYEQYF. The CDR3 DNA follows: TGTGCCAGCAGTTACGCGGCAGCCTACGAGCAGTACTTC.

V is TRBV5-1 and J is TRBJ2-3; a weak D match, TRBD2 (6 bases). CDR1 is SGHRS and CDR2 is YFSETQ in the germline V gene. Trimming took 0 bases from V and 1 from J, leaving 18 bases between them. The CDR3 length is 18 residues. The CDR3 loop is CASSLAILRETRTDTQYF. DNA for the CDR3: TGCGCCAGCAGCTTGGCCATTCTTCGGGAGACCCGCACAGATACGCAGTATTTT.

The genes are TRBV19 and TRBJ2-5; D not resolved. With 5 bases removed from V and 6 bases from J, the gap between germline ends came to 10 bases. This CDR3 has 12 residues. The germline V gene encodes CDR1 LNHDA and CDR2 SQIVND (reference sequence). CDR3 amino acids: CASSALDQTQYF. Written as DNA, the CDR3 is TGTGCCAGTAGTGCATTAGATCAGACCCAGTACTTC.

This clone was recorded only once. V and J are TRBV5-1 and TRBJ2-2; 8 bases map to TRBD2. J lost 2 bases, V lost 2 bases, and 2 bases had no gene match. The CDR3 extends over 15 amino acids. Germline V gives CDR1 SGHRS, CDR2 YFSETQ. The CDR3 region is CASSFGLANTGELFF. In DNA form, the CDR3 reads TGCGCCAGCAGCTTTGGACTAGCTAACACCGGGGAGCTGTTTTTT.

This clone was seen a few times. The rearrangement joins TRBV2 to TRBJ1-5, with a tentative D call TRBD1 (6 bases). CDR1 and CDR2 (germline): SNHLY, FYNNEI. The CDR3 runs 15 residues. Between the trimmed V and J ends, which lost 3 bases and 7 bases, there was a span of 16 bases. As DNA, the CDR3 is TGTGCCAGCAGTGATGTAGGGGGTGGAGGCCAGCCCCAGCATTTT. It yields the protein CASSDVGGGGQPQHF.

V gene TRBV28 combines with J gene TRBJ1-2; 7 bases map to TRBD1. This CDR3 contains 14 residues. Germline CDR1 MDHEN, CDR2 SYDVKM. Losses at the gene ends were 6 bases for V and 4 bases for J; bases not matched to a gene: 8. The CDR3 DNA is TGTGCCAGCAGCATCGACAGGGTCGTCTATGGCTACACCTTC. Translated: CASSIDRVVYGYTF.